This T cell receptor beta chain comes out of a study of T cells after yellow fever vaccination. With respect to this clonotype: This may be a read error, as it is one base from a much larger clone.

Trimming took off 3 bases at V and 4 bases at J, with 3 bases between the two ends. This CDR3 region has 11 residues. Template switching by 5'RACE produced TCR cDNA, adding a universal primer site and UMIs. TCRdb reprocessed the 5' RACE reads with MiXCR, giving one entry per CDR3 protein. The sample has about 170,000 distinct CDR3 sequences, approximately 10% seen once; the top ten hold 30% to 45%. The chain carries TRBV12-3 or TRBV12-4 and TRBJ1-1; no clear D. The TCR originated in a man between 18 and 35 years old who received the YFV17D yellow fever vaccine. Sequences were derived from CD8+ T cells sorted from PBMCs, sampled 15 days after the yellow fever booster vaccination. CDR3 in DNA: TGTGCCAGCAGTTTTGGCACTGAAGCTTTCTTT. Its protein product is CASSFGTEAFF.